The entry below gives a single TCR beta chain sequence along with its context. The antigen is undetermined. The CDR3 has 16 amino acids. Trimming shortened V by 2 bases and J by 8 bases, and 20 bases separated the two germline ends. The V gene's germline CDR1 is SGHKS and CDR2 YYEKEE (reference sequence). This specimen belongs to a study of cytomegalovirus exposure and HLA in healthy donors. The PCR contained 60 Vbeta and 13 Jbeta primers. Produced via immunoSEQ multiplex PCR; TCRdb's table is partial and in-frame only. Among about 130,000 clones listed, roughly 80% were seen once. The study, taken as a whole, reports: Researchers counted around 180 TCR beta chains as cytomegalovirus-associated. Presence/absence analyses assumed roughly uniform sequencing depth across donors, which may not hold. The classifier reportedly diagnosed cytomegalovirus status with high specificity and sensitivity.

The V and J genes are TRBV5-5 and TRBJ2-1; D is perhaps TRBD1 (5 bases). This clonotype was obtained from a male donor in good health and CMV-seronegative. Sequencing used PBMCs. The CDR3 bases are TGTGCCAGCAGCTTCTCTGGCCGAGACAGCACGGATGAGCAGTTCTTC. This sequence encodes CASSFSGRDSTDEQFF.